Listed below are T cell receptor beta chains from one sample, sequenced in a study of early T cells in non-severe SARS-CoV-2 infection. TCRdb analysed the 5' RACE reads with MiXCR anew, one entry per CDR3 protein. The sample carries more than 80,000 distinct CDR3 sequences, approximately 9.9% recorded once. Sequenced sample: whole blood. These receptors were taken from an adult who was a healthcare worker with PCR-confirmed SARS-CoV-2 infection or an uninfected control (not recorded which). Both conserved end residues are part of each CDR3. Each record gives: J gene, D gene, clone size, V gene, CDR3 DNA, CDR3 protein. D genes are given only for firm matches. Size is stated for part of the rows, as once, few or many counts, or as a class when the clone is expanded.

J gene: TRBJ2-5
D gene: .
clone size: few
V gene: TRBV6-5
CDR3 DNA: TGTGCCAGCAGTTACTCCTGGTCGGTCCGGGAGACCCAGTACTTC
CDR3 protein: CASSYSWSVRETQYF

J gene: TRBJ2-5
D gene: TRBD1
clone size: .
V gene: TRBV20-1
CDR3 DNA: TGCAGTGCTAGAGACCGTGGGACAGCCAAAGAGACCCAGTACTTC
CDR3 protein: CSARDRGTAKETQYF

J gene: TRBJ2-6
D gene: .
clone size: few
V gene: TRBV5-8
CDR3 DNA: TGTGCCAGCAGCTGGGGGGACGTTCACTCTGGGGCCAACGTCCTGACTTTC
CDR3 protein: CASSWGDVHSGANVLTF

J gene: TRBJ2-1
D gene: TRBD1
clone size: few
V gene: TRBV7-9
CDR3 DNA: TGTGCCAGCAGCCCGGGACAGGTTCTATACAATGAGCAGTTCTTC
CDR3 protein: CASSPGQVLYNEQFF

J gene: TRBJ2-7
D gene: .
clone size: .
V gene: TRBV6-1
CDR3 DNA: TGTGCCAGCAGTGAAAGGGGAAGCTCCGAGCAGTACTTC
CDR3 protein: CASSERGSSEQYF

J gene: TRBJ1-2
D gene: .
clone size: few
V gene: TRBV6-6
CDR3 DNA: TGTGCCAGCAGTTACTCGAGCCAGAACTATGGCTACACCTTC
CDR3 protein: CASSYSSQNYGYTF

J gene: TRBJ1-1
D gene: .
clone size: many
V gene: TRBV14
CDR3 DNA: TGTGCCAGCAGTCGACAGGAGGGCACTGAAGCTTTCTTT
CDR3 protein: CASSRQEGTEAFF

J gene: TRBJ1-2
D gene: .
clone size: many
V gene: TRBV20-1
CDR3 DNA: TGCAGTGCTGAGGGAGGGAATGGCTACACCTTC
CDR3 protein: CSAEGGNGYTF

J gene: TRBJ2-7
D gene: .
clone size: many
V gene: TRBV28
CDR3 DNA: TGTGCCAGCAGTCAAGCCGCCGGGAGCCTGCGCGAGCAGTACTTC
CDR3 protein: CASSQAAGSLREQYF

J gene: TRBJ1-2
D gene: .
clone size: many
V gene: TRBV20-1
CDR3 DNA: TGCAGTGCTAGCCAACCCCCAGGCAACTATGGCTACACCTTC
CDR3 protein: CSASQPPGNYGYTF

J gene: TRBJ2-2
D gene: TRBD2
clone size: .
V gene: TRBV10-3
CDR3 DNA: TGTGCCATCAGACCGGGACTAGCGTCCTCCGGGGAGCTGTTTTTT
CDR3 protein: CAIRPGLASSGELFF

J gene: TRBJ2-1
D gene: .
clone size: many
V gene: TRBV3-1
CDR3 DNA: TGTGCCAGCAGCCCCCACAGGGACCGCCTCAATGAGCAGTTCTTC
CDR3 protein: CASSPHRDRLNEQFF

J gene: TRBJ2-7
D gene: .
clone size: few
V gene: TRBV20-1
CDR3 DNA: TGCAGTGCTAACAAGGGATCCTATGCTTACGAGCAGTACTTC
CDR3 protein: CSANKGSYAYEQYF

J gene: TRBJ1-1
D gene: .
clone size: few
V gene: TRBV6-5
CDR3 DNA: TGTGCCAGCAGCGCTAATGGAGCGAACACTGAAGCTTTCTTT
CDR3 protein: CASSANGANTEAFF

J gene: TRBJ2-1
D gene: TRBD2
clone size: many
V gene: TRBV10-3
CDR3 DNA: TGTGCCATCAGTCAGACCGGGACTAGCGGGTACAATGAGCAGTTCTTC
CDR3 protein: CAISQTGTSGYNEQFF

J gene: TRBJ2-2
D gene: .
clone size: .
V gene: TRBV12-3/TRBV12-4
CDR3 DNA: TGTGCCAGCAGTCCGAGCCCAGGGGCGGCAATCGGGGAGCTGTTTTTT
CDR3 protein: CASSPSPGAAIGELFF

J gene: TRBJ2-5
D gene: TRBD2
clone size: few
V gene: TRBV10-2
CDR3 DNA: TGCGCCAGCAGTGAGTCGATCGGAGCGGGGGCGACCCAGTACTTC
CDR3 protein: CASSESIGAGATQYF

J gene: TRBJ1-3
D gene: .
clone size: many
V gene: TRBV11-2
CDR3 DNA: TGTGCCAGCAGCTTAGATGCAAGGGCTGAAAACACCATATATTTT
CDR3 protein: CASSLDARAENTIYF

J gene: TRBJ2-1
D gene: .
clone size: once
V gene: TRBV13
CDR3 DNA: TGTGCCAGCAGCTTAGGCCAGGGCCTAGCGCTTTCTGAGCAGTTCTTC
CDR3 protein: CASSLGQGLALSEQFF

J gene: TRBJ1-2
D gene: TRBD1
clone size: .
V gene: TRBV29-1
CDR3 DNA: TGCAGCGTGACAGGGGGCGCAGGGTATGGCTACACCTTC
CDR3 protein: CSVTGGAGYGYTF